This T cell receptor (beta chain) derives from a study of T cell responses to AZD1222 COVID-19 vaccine. For the study at large: The study pooled second doses at about 4 or about 12 weeks.

Overall study findings and caveats: Epitopes outside B.1.351 and B.1.1.7 mutated regions reportedly drew nearly half of spike TCRs.

The germline CDR1 and CDR2 sequences are LNHDA and SQIVND (reference sequence). The V segment lost 3 bases and the J segment 5 bases; nucleotides outside the gene matches: 10. The CDR3 sequence is 16 residues long. Note on this clone: The target antigen is unknown.

The protocol was immunoSEQ multiplex PCR, while the TCRdb copy is restricted to in-frame clones and leaves out a portion. Among about 150,000 clones listed, roughly nine tenths were seen once. This TCR came from an adult in good health. This material consisted of peripheral blood, taken on day 0 of AZD1222 vaccination. V gene TRBV19 combines with J gene TRBJ1-5, with TRBD1 matching 7 bases. DNA of the CDR3: TGTGCCAGTAGTATTCTGGCGGGCAGGGGGGATCAGCCCCAGCATTTT. It translates to CASSILAGRGDQPQHF. Drawing the rest from reference TRBV19 and TRBJ1-5, the complete variable domain is DGGITQSPKYLFRKEGQNVTLSCEQNLNHDAMYWYRQDPGQGLRLIYYSQIVNDFQKGDIAEGYSVSREKKESFPLTVTSAQKNPTAFYLCASSILAGRGDQPQHFGDGTRLSIL.